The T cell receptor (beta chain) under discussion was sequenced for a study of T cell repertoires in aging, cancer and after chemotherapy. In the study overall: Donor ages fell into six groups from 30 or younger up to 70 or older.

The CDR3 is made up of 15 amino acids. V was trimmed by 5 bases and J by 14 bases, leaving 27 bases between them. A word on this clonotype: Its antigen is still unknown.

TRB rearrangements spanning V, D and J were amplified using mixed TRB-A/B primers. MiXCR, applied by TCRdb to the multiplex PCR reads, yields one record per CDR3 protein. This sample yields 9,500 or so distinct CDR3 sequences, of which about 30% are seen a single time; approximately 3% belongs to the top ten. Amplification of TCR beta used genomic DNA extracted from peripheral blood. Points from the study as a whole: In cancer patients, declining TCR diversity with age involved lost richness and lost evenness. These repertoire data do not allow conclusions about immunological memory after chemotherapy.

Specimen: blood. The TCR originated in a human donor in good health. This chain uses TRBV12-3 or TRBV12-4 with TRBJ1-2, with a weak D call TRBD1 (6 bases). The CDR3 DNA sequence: TGTGCCAGCAGTCCCTCAGGACGGACAGTCAGGGCCCCTACCTTC. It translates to CASSPSGRTVRAPTF.